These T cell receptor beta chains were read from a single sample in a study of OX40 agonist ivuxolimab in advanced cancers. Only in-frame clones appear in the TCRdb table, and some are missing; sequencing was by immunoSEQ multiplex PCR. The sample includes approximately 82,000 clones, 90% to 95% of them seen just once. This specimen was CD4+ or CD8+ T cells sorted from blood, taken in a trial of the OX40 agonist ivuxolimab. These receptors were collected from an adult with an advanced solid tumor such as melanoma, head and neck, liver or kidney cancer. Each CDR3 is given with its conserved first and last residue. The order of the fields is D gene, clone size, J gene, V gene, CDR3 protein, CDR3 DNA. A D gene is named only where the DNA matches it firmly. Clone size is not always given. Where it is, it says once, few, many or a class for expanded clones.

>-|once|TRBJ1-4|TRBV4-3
CASSQDGVGLVELFF
TGCGCCAGCAGCCAAGACGGGGTAGGCCTGGTGGAACTGTTTTTT
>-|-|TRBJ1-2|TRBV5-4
CASAARQANYGYTF
TGTGCCAGCGCCGCGCGACAGGCTAACTATGGCTACACCTTC
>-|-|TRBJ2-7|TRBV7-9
CASSIGSEQYF
TGTGCCAGCAGCATTGGGAGTGAGCAGTACTTC
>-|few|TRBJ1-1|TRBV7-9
CASSLAQGRNTEAFF
TGTGCCAGCAGCTTAGCCCAGGGGCGGAACACTGAAGCTTTCTTT
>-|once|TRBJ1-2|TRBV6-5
CASSYSMGQDYGYTF
TGTGCCAGCAGTTACTCGATGGGACAAGACTATGGCTACACCTTC
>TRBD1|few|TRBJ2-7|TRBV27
CASSFSGTGDSEQYF
TGTGCCAGCAGTTTTTCGGGGACAGGGGACTCCGAGCAGTACTTC
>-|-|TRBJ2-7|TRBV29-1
CSVEGVRDESSYEQYF
TGCAGCGTTGAAGGGGTCAGGGACGAAAGCTCCTACGAGCAGTACTTC
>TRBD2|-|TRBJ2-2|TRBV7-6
CASSGNPQLAGASTGELFF
TGTGCCAGCAGCGGAAATCCACAACTAGCGGGGGCCTCCACCGGGGAGCTGTTTTTT
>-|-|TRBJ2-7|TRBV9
CASSVRGAGEQYF
TGTGCCAGCAGCGTAAGGGGGGCGGGCGAGCAGTACTTC
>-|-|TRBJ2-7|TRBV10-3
CAISESTGTYEQYF
TGTGCCATCAGTGAGAGTACAGGAACCTACGAGCAGTACTTC